The clone carrying this TCR beta chain came up a few times. The sample is drawn from a study of T-cell reconstitution after alpha-beta-depleted transplantation in children. The library targeted TCRbeta and was prepared with unique molecular identifiers. Each CDR3 protein gets one entry after TCRdb re-called the PCR reads with MiXCR. The sample contains approximately 400,000 distinct CDR3 sequences, approximately 11% of which appear only once. This CDR3 comprises 18 residues. CDR1 DFQATT and CDR2 SNEGSKA come from the germline V gene (reference sequence). V dropped 1 base and J dropped 6; count of bases not matched to a gene: 11.

The chain employs TRBV20-1 and TRBJ2-1; TRBD2 matches at 14 bases. Sample: PBMCs from the stem cell graft donor, taken from the stem cell graft. This clonotype was sampled from a human donor who donated a stem cell graft to a child with acute myeloid leukemia. This CDR3 reads CSARGRLAGGHGGNEQFF. The CDR3 coding sequence is TGCAGTGCTAGAGGTCGACTAGCGGGAGGGCACGGGGGCAATGAGCAGTTCTTC.